This T cell receptor (beta chain) stems from a study of CD8+ T cells in alopecia areata. As for the study in general: The study gave treated patients oral tofacitinib at 5 to 10 mg twice daily.

There are 16 residues in the CDR3. The trim removed 4 bases at V and 4 bases at J, leaving 9 bases unmatched. The V gene's germline CDR1 is SGHDT and CDR2 YYEEEE. General study points: Among patients, TCR sharing was less clear than in mice, a difference possibly due in part to HLA diversity in the patient population.

Reverse transcribed after extraction, RNA yielded cDNA as the sequencing template. Generated by immunoSEQ multiplex PCR, the TCRdb table keeps only in-frame clones and is missing some. The repertoire consists of roughly 100,000 clones, with 60% occurring once and the leading ten covering roughly 17%. On this clone: Its specificity is not known.

Treatment: oral pan-JAK inhibitor, 5-10 mg twice daily. Those with alopecia areata gave lesional scalp punch biopsies and peripheral blood. This rearrangement joins TRBV5-6 to TRBJ1-3; 9 positions match TRBD1. The sample in question was CD8+ T cells sorted from blood, obtained between weeks 55 and 65, from a patient treated with tofacitinib. This receptor was taken from a human donor with alopecia areata. DNA for the CDR3: TGTGCCAGCAGCCCGGGGACAGGGTTTTCCGGAAACACCATATATTTT. It yields the protein CASSPGTGFSGNTIYF.